This T cell receptor beta chain was sequenced during a study of T cell repertoires in cytomegalovirus infection. Via MiXCR, TCRdb re-called the reads, giving one row per CDR3 protein. Among approximately 500,000 distinct CDR3 sequences listed, approximately 16% were seen once. CDR3 size: 15 residues. CDR1 is SGHTA and CDR2 is FQGNSA in the germline V gene. The V and J ends lost 5 bases and 8 bases, in that order; junction bases with no gene match: 8. This clonotype was picked up many times. The antigen is undetermined. General study findings and limits: HLA-C-restricted CMV clonotypes gave the most frequent clonotype in two of eight donors.

The source of this sequence is a human donor in good health (CMV status not recorded). Some clones in this sample may be carry-over from other donors' samples. This sequence joins TRBV7-2 and TRBJ2-1, with 11 bases that match TRBD2. The source material was CD8+ T cells from PBMCs. CDR3 sequence (DNA): TGTGCCAGCAGCCAGACTAGCGGGGAGTTGGATGAGCAGTTCTTC. Amino acids: CASSQTSGELDEQFF.